These T cell receptor beta chains were read from a single sample in a study of blood T cells in healthy people across ages. MiXCR was run by TCRdb on the 5' RACE reads, yielding one entry per CDR3 protein. Found here are some 900,000 distinct CDR3 sequences, roughly 43% of them singletons; the top ten hold 13%. Specimen: blood. All receptors derive from a man younger than 40 in good health. CDR3s leave out the opening cysteine and the closing phenylalanine or tryptophan. Rows give clone size only sometimes, using once, few, many, or a class for an expanded clone.

size | J | V | CDR3
- | TRBJ2-1 | TRBV5-1 | AGSHPGQGETGELF
- | TRBJ2-1 | TRBV4-1 | ASSQELSSAGGGDNEQF
- | TRBJ1-5 | TRBV7-9 | ASARDYQPQH
- | TRBJ2-7 | TRBV6-2/TRBV6-3 | ASSPNHVGYEQY
few | TRBJ2-2 | TRBV5-1 | ASSLTAEFGGELF
- | TRBJ1-1 | TRBV5-6 | ASSLVPDREVTEAF
few | TRBJ2-7 | TRBV7-2 | ASSFGQDYSYEQY
- | TRBJ2-2 | TRBV6-2/TRBV6-3 | ASMLAGGNTGELF
- | TRBJ1-1 | TRBV3-1 | ASSQSVAVPAREAF
few | TRBJ1-6 | TRBV4-1 | ASSQTLGGGNSPLH
once | TRBJ1-6 | TRBV27 | ASSLSQRDRVPYYNSPLH
- | TRBJ2-7 | TRBV5-5 | ASSLRLAGGTYEQY
- | TRBJ2-6 | TRBV18 | ASSPTDGFSGANVLT
- | TRBJ2-3 | TRBV7-2 | ATLAGVTSTGTQY
- | TRBJ2-7 | TRBV29-1 | SVWDLSYEQY
few | TRBJ2-3 | TRBV6-2/TRBV6-3 | ASSYPQGAMADTQY
- | TRBJ2-7 | TRBV27 | ASSFSGQVHEQY
- | TRBJ1-1 | TRBV2 | ASSGQGEGEAF
- | TRBJ2-3 | TRBV4-2 | ASSGDRDSRTDTQY
- | TRBJ2-5 | TRBV24-1 | ATSEAGRGRLQETQY
- | - | TRBV20-1 | SAREDRGHEQY
- | TRBJ2-4 | TRBV30 | AWSVQGLDIQY
few | TRBJ1-2 | TRBV5-1 | ASSATGGTFSPVSQRDNYGYT
- | TRBJ1-1 | TRBV3-1 | ASSQVATGDTEAF
- | TRBJ2-1 | TRBV4-3 | ASSQDTGLAINEQF
- | TRBJ2-3 | TRBV7-9 | ASSPWQPPRSTDTQY
- | TRBJ2-1 | TRBV7-9 | ASSPFSGNEQF
- | TRBJ1-4 | TRBV29-1 | SASETGFNEKLF
- | - | TRBV9 | ASSVAGTGNEQY
few | TRBJ2-3 | TRBV18 | ASSGSEGSDTQY
few | TRBJ1-5 | TRBV15 | ATSREVGSNQPQH
- | TRBJ2-1 | TRBV12-3/TRBV12-4 | ASQPGGTSIHEQF
many | TRBJ2-7 | TRBV27 | ATSMDEQY
few | TRBJ2-7 | TRBV20-1 | SAERTGGGYEQY
- | TRBJ2-1 | TRBV7-9 | ASGGPGVNEQF
- | TRBJ1-6 | TRBV7-9 | ASSLAAAGENSPLH
- | TRBJ1-4 | TRBV28 | ASRGSPGEKLF